The entry below gives a single T cell receptor (beta chain) sequence along with its context. The antigen is unknown. cDNA serving as the sequencing template came from extracted, reverse transcribed RNA. The repertoire was sequenced with immunoSEQ multiplex PCR; TCRdb's copy has only in-frame clones and lacks some. This repertoire shows roughly 280,000 clones, around three fifths found once; its top ten account for about 0.93%. Documented treatment: oral pan-JAK inhibitor, 5-10 mg twice daily. It was from alopecia areata patients that lesional scalp punch biopsies and peripheral blood were collected. CD4+ and CD8+ T cells were sorted from PBMCs. The data are from a study of CD8+ T cells in alopecia areata. About the research overall: By percentage of affected scalp area, the severity of treated patients was scored.

The CDR3 consists of 15 residues. V lost 4 bases and J lost 5; bases outside the gene matches: 4. CDR1 and CDR2 from the germline V gene are MNHEY and SMNVEV (reference sequence). Broader study findings: Many expanded lesional clones persisted during tofacitinib (in both scalp and blood).

V gene TRBV27 combines with J gene TRBJ2-1, with 11 bases aligning to TRBD2. Sequences were derived from CD4+ T cells sorted from blood, sampled at week 52, from a patient treated with tofacitinib. This sequence was found in a human donor with alopecia areata. Here the CDR3 DNA reads TGTGCCAGCAGTTCCCGACTAGCGGGGAACAATGAGCAGTTCTTC. It specifies CASSSRLAGNNEQFF.